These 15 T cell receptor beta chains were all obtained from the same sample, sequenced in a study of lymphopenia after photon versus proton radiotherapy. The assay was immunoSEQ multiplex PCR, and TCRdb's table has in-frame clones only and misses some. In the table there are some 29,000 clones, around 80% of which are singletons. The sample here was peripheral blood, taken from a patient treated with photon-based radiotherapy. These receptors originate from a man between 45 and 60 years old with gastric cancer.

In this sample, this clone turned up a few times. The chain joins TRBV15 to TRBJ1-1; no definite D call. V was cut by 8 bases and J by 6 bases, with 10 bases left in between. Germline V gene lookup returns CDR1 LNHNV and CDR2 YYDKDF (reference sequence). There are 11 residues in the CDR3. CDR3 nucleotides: TGTGCCACCCGGGATTGGGCTGAAGCTTTCTTT. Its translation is CATRDWAEAFF.

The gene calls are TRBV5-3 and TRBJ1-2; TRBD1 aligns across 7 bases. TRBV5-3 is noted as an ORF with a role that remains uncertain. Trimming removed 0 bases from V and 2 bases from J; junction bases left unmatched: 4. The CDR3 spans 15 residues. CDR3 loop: CARSLDQGDNYGYTF. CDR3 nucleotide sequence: TGTGCCAGAAGCTTGGACCAGGGGGACAACTATGGCTACACCTTC.

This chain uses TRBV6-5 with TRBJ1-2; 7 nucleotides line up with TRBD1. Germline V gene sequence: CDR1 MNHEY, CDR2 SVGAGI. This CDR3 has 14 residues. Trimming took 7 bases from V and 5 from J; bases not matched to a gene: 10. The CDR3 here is CASKTGLDLYGYTF. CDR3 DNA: TGTGCCAGCAAGACAGGGTTGGACCTATATGGCTACACCTTC.

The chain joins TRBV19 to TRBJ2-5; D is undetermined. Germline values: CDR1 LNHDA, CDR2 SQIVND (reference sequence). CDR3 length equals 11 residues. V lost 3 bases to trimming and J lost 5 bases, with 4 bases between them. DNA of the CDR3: TGTGCCAGTAGTATGTCGGAGACCCAGTACTTC. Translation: CASSMSETQYF. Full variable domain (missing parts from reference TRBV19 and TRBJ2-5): DGGITQSPKYLFRKEGQNVTLSCEQNLNHDAMYWYRQDPGQGLRLIYYSQIVNDFQKGDIAEGYSVSREKKESFPLTVTSAQKNPTAFYLCASSMSETQYFGPGTRLLVL.

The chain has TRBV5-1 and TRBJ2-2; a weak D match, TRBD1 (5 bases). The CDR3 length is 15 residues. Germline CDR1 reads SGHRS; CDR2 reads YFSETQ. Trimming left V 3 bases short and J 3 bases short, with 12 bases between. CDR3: CASSYAGADTGELFF. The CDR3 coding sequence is TGCGCCAGCAGCTACGCTGGGGCCGACACCGGGGAGCTGTTTTTT.

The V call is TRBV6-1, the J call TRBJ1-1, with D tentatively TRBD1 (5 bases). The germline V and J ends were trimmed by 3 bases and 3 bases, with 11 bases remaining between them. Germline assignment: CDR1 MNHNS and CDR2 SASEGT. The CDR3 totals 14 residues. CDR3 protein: CASSDEGWHTEAFF. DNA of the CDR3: TGTGCCAGCAGTGACGAGGGGTGGCACACTGAAGCTTTCTTT.

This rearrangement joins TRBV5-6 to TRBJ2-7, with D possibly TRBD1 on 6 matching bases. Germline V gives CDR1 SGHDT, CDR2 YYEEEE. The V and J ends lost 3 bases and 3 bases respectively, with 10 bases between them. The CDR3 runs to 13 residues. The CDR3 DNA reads TGTGCCAGCAGCTCCTTACAGGGCTACGAGCAGTACGTC. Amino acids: CASSSLQGYEQYV.

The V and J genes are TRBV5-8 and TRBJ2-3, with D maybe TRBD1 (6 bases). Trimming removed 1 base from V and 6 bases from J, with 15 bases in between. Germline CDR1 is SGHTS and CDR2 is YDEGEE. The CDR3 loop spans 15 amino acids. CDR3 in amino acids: CASSLTGHPTDTQYF. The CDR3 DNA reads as TGTGCCAGCAGCTTGACGGGACACCCAACGGATACGCAGTATTTT.

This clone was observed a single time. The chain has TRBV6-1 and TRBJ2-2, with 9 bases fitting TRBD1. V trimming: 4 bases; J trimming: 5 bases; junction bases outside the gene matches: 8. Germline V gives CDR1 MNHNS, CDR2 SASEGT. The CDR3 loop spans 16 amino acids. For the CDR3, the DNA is TGTGCCAGCAGTGGGACTGGGACAGGGAATACCGGGGAGCTGTTTTTT. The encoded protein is CASSGTGTGNTGELFF.

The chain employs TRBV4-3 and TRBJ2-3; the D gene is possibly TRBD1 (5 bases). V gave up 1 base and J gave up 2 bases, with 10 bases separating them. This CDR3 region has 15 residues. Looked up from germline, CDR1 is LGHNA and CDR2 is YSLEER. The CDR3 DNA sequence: TGCGCCAGCAGCCAAGGACAGAAGCCCACAGATACGCAGTATTTT. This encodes CASSQGQKPTDTQYF.

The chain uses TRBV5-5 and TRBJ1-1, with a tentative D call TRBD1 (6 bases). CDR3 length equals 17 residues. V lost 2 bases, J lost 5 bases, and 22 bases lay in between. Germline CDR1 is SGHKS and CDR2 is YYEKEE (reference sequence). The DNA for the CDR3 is TGTGCCAGCAGCTTCATTTTTATGACAGGACCCGGGACTGAAGCTTTCTTT. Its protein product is CASSFIFMTGPGTEAFF.

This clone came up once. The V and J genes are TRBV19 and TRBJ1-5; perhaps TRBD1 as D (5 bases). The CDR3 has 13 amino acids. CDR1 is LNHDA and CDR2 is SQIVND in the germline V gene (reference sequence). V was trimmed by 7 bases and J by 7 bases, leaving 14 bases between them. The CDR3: CASNHQRGQPQHF. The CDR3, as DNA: TGTGCCAGTAATCATCAGCGGGGCCAGCCCCAGCATTTT.

CDR3 bases: TGCAGCGCCGCCGGGGGCACCGGGGAGCTGTTTTTT. Translated: CSAAGGTGELFF. V usage is TRBV29-1 and J usage is TRBJ2-2; D might be TRBD2 (6 bases). The CDR3 spans 12 residues. Germline V gene data show CDR1 as SQVTM and CDR2 as ANQGSEA. With 7 bases removed from V and 4 bases from J, the gap between germline ends came to 10 bases.

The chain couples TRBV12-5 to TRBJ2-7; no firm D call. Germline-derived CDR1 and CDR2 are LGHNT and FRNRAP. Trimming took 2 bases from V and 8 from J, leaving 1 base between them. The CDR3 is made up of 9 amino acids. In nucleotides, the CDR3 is TGTGCTAGTGGTTTGAAGCAGTACGTC. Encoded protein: CASGLKQYV.

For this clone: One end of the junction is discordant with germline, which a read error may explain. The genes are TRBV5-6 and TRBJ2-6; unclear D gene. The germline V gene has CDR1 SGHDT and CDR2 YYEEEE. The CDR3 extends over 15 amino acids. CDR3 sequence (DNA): TGTGCCAGCACCTTGCCCGGCTCTGGGGCCAACGTCCTGACTTTC. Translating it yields CASTLPGSGANVLTF.